The 4 T cell receptor beta chains presented below share a single source sample, sequenced in a study of cytomegalovirus exposure and HLA in healthy donors. A multiplex PCR was run with 60 Vbeta primers and 13 Jbeta primers. The method was immunoSEQ multiplex PCR; TCRdb's version includes in-frame clones alone and lacks a portion of them. Of around 190,000 clones in the sample, over 70% were seen once. Input material: PBMCs. The source is a woman younger than 35 in good health and CMV-seronegative.

The chain has TRBV28 and TRBJ1-5, with D unresolved. This CDR3 has 15 residues. Germline assignment: CDR1 MDHEN and CDR2 SYDVKM. The V gene lost 6 bases and the J gene lost 5 bases, with 17 bases spanning the gap. The CDR3 DNA reads as TGTGCCAGCAGCCCTAGGTTAGAACCCCATCAGCCCCAGCATTTT. This sequence encodes CASSPRLEPHQPQHF.

The rearrangement joins TRBV15 to TRBJ1-2; TRBD1 might be the D (6 bases). CDR1 and CDR2 from the germline V gene are LNHNV and YYDKDF (reference sequence). CDR3 size: 16 residues. Trimming took off 4 bases at V and 4 bases at J, with 19 bases between the two ends. CDR3 DNA: TGTGCCACCAGCAACCCCTTTGCCGGGACAACCTATGGCTACACCTTC. Amino acid sequence: CATSNPFAGTTYGYTF.

This clone was found a few times. The CDR3 sequence is CASSEGQGGVQPQHF. The CDR3 nucleotides read TGTGCCAGCAGTGAAGGACAGGGGGGCGTGCAGCCCCAGCATTTT. The V and J genes are TRBV2 and TRBJ1-5; 9 bases match TRBD1. Looked up from germline, CDR1 is SNHLY and CDR2 is FYNNEI. Germline trimming cut 1 base from V and 7 bases from J; bases unmatched to any gene: 5. This CDR3 is 15 amino acids long.

This sequence joins TRBV7-2 and TRBJ2-7, with 8 bases matching TRBD1. Germline V gene lookup returns CDR1 SGHTA and CDR2 FQGNSA. V was pared by 2 bases and J by 2 bases, with 5 bases of the junction left unmatched. This CDR3 region has 15 residues. The CDR3 loop reads CASSLMGQVTYEQYF. The CDR3 region has the DNA TGTGCCAGCAGCTTAATGGGACAGGTTACCTACGAGCAGTACTTC.